The clone carrying this T cell receptor (beta chain) was seen ten or more times. Its antigen is currently unknown. The V end was cut by 1 base, the J end by 3 bases, with 13 bases between. Per germline, CDR1 LNHNV and CDR2 YYDKDF (reference sequence). The CDR3 length is 15 residues. Multiplex PCR with BIOMED2 TRB-A/B primer pools amplified TRB rearrangements. Using its own MiXCR run on the multiplex PCR reads, TCRdb lists one record per CDR3 protein. The table includes roughly 15,000 distinct CDR3 sequences, 25% to 35% detected once. The sample originates from a study of T and B cells in COVID-19 patients. In the study overall: COVID-19 patients gave peripheral blood either during active infection or after recovery. The recovered patients had mostly mild to moderate COVID-19 with outpatient management.

Study outcomes and limitations: Highly clonal in active COVID-19, TRB repertoires exceeded healthy-donor diversity and richness at recovery. Patients with COVID-19 reportedly showed strongly skewed T cell receptor beta variable and joining gene usage.

TRB was amplified from about 260-540 ng of blood genomic DNA. The clonotype originates from a human donor who had recovered from COVID-19. Sequenced material: blood. The chain links TRBV15 to TRBJ2-7; maybe TRBD1 (5 bases). The CDR3 loop reads CATSRGGSSSYEQYF. The CDR3 DNA reads TGTGCCACCAGCAGAGGGGGCAGCTCGAGCTACGAGCAGTACTTC.